This entry concerns a single T cell receptor (beta chain). The antigen is undetermined. This sample is drawn from a study of cytomegalovirus exposure and HLA in healthy donors. It was with 60 Vbeta and 13 Jbeta primers that the PCR ran. Assay: immunoSEQ multiplex PCR; the TCRdb copy retains only in-frame clones and omits some. In the table there are 95,000 to 150,000 clones, around 69% of which are singletons. Study results and limitations: According to a later analysis, donors in an Asian-associated ancestry cluster reportedly had fewer N-insertions than the roughly 670-donor mean.

The source material was PBMCs. The clonotype comes from a woman in her 40s in good health and CMV-seropositive.

The DNA for the CDR3 is TGTGCCAGTAGTATTTATCCCCTGAACACTGAAGCTTTCTTT. Encoded protein: CASSIYPLNTEAFF. The chain recombines TRBV19 with TRBJ1-1, with D hard to call. The CDR3 consists of 14 residues. The germline V gene encodes CDR1 LNHDA and CDR2 SQIVND (reference sequence). V lost 3 bases to trimming and J lost 0 bases, with 8 bases between them.